Below, 28 T cell receptor beta chains from the same sample are listed, as sequenced in a study of shared clonotypes between healthy human individuals. The assay was immunoSEQ multiplex PCR, and TCRdb's table has in-frame clones only and misses some. Here the sample spans some 240,000 clones, 65% to 70% being singletons. The specimen sequenced was memory CD4+ T cells sorted from blood. The subset: CD45RA-negative fraction. These receptors originate from a man in his thirties or forties in good health.

This chain joins TRBV21-1 and TRBJ2-1; the DNA was not compared with TRBD2, the D call given in the table. TRBV21-1 counts as a pseudogene. The length of the CDR3 is 14 residues. The CDR3 nucleotides are TGTGGAGCGATTAGCGGGAGGACGGAAGGTGAGCAGTTCTTC. This translates into CGAISGRTEGEQFF.

The chain couples TRBV7-2 to TRBJ1-5, with D perhaps TRBD1 (6 bases). This CDR3 is built from 17 residues. Trimming took 1 base from V and 0 from J, leaving 13 bases between them. Germline lookup yields CDR1 SGHTA and CDR2 FQGNSA. CDR3 in DNA: TGTGCCAGCAGCTTAGTGTCAGGGGCGGCTAGCAATCAGCCCCAGCATTTT. Protein: CASSLVSGAASNQPQHF.

This clone appeared a single time. The chain is built from TRBV19 and TRBJ2-3; 16 nucleotides agree with TRBD2. The CDR3 sequence is 17 residues long. J was trimmed by 4 bases and V by 7 bases; bases with no gene match: 8. Germline V gene data show CDR1 as LNHDA and CDR2 as SQIVND (reference sequence). The CDR3 region has the DNA TGTGCCAGTAATGTTGGGACTAGCGGGAGGGTAGCAGATACGCAGTATTTT. This gives the protein CASNVGTSGRVADTQYF.

This chain uses TRBV30 with TRBJ2-3; 9 bases match TRBD1. Germline lookup yields CDR1 GTSNPN and CDR2 SVGIG (reference sequence). After removal of 8 bases from V and 5 bases from J, the junction contained 5 bases not matched to a gene. The CDR3 totals 12 residues. Here the CDR3 DNA reads TGTGCCCGGGACAGGGTGGGAGATACGCAGTATTTT. Its protein is CARDRVGDTQYF. The entire variable domain, with the rest obtained from reference TRBV30 and TRBJ2-3, is as follows: SQTIHQWPATLVQPVGSPLSLECTVEGTSNPNLYWYRQAAGRGLQLLFYSVGIGQISSEVPQNLSASRPQDRQFILSSKKLLLSDSGFYLCARDRVGDTQYFGPGTRLTVL.

This clone was seen a handful of times. V gene TRBV27 combines with J gene TRBJ1-5, with D tentatively TRBD1 (6 bases). This CDR3 is 14 amino acids long. V gave up 3 bases and J gave up 4 bases, with 10 bases separating them. Germline V gene sequence: CDR1 MNHEY, CDR2 SMNVEV (reference sequence). CDR3 coding DNA: TGTGCCAGCAGTTTCGCCAGGGGTAATCAGCCCCAGCATTTT. Translated: CASSFARGNQPQHF.

The V call is TRBV7-9, the J call TRBJ1-5; D gene unclear. The CDR3 runs 14 residues. Trimming left V 3 bases short and J 0 bases short, with 6 bases between. The germline CDR1 and CDR2 sequences are SEHNR and FQNEAQ (reference sequence). The CDR3, as DNA: TGTGCCAGCAGCTTCCCCGGTAGCAATCAGCCCCAGCATTTT. Residues: CASSFPGSNQPQHF.

The chain combines TRBV4-2 with TRBJ2-1; the D gene is possibly TRBD1 (7 bases). CDR1 is LGHNA, CDR2 YNFKEQ, per germline. V shed 3 bases and J shed 7 bases, with 16 bases lying between them. The CDR3 runs 15 residues. CDR3 residues: CASSQDGQAGNEQFF. The DNA for the CDR3 is TGTGCCAGCAGCCAGGACGGACAGGCGGGGAATGAGCAGTTCTTC.

This clone came up once. The gene calls are TRBV11-2 and TRBJ1-2; possible D gene TRBD1, 6 bases. The V end was cut by 0 bases, the J end by 8 bases, with 13 bases between. The V gene's germline CDR1 is SGHAT and CDR2 FQNNGV. The CDR3 is 14 amino acids. CDR3 region: CASSLDYGGGGYTF. Written as DNA, the CDR3 is TGTGCCAGCAGCTTAGACTACGGGGGGGGCGGCTACACCTTC. The variable domain in full, completed from reference TRBV11-2 and TRBJ1-2, reads EAGVAQSPRYKIIEKRQSVAFWCNPISGHATLYWYQQILGQGPKLLIQFQNNGVVDDSQLPKDRFSAERLKGVDSTLKIQPAKLEDSAVYLCASSLDYGGGGYTFGSGTRLTVV.

Only one count was recorded for this clone. This sequence joins TRBV11-3 and TRBJ2-5, with a possible D match to TRBD2 (6 bases). CDR3 size: 14 residues. Trimming left V 5 bases short and J 5 bases short, with 15 bases between. Germline-derived CDR1 and CDR2 are SGHNT and YENEEA. Here the CDR3 reads CASSPSRRGETQYF. The CDR3 region has the DNA TGTGCCAGCAGCCCCAGTAGGAGGGGTGAGACCCAGTACTTC.

In this sample, this clone turned up once. The gene calls are TRBV6-1 and TRBJ2-7; D uncertain. This CDR3 has 12 amino acids. From germline, CDR1 is MNHNS and CDR2 SASEGT. V dropped 3 bases and J dropped 3 bases, with 6 bases sitting between them. For the CDR3, the DNA is TGTGCCAGCAGTGATAGTTTCTACGAGCAGTACTTC. It is translated as CASSDSFYEQYF.

The V call is TRBV5-5, the J call TRBJ2-1; 9 nucleotides line up with TRBD2. Germline V CDR1 and CDR2: SGHKS, YYEKEE (reference sequence). The trim removed 6 bases at V and 3 bases at J, leaving 7 bases unmatched. The CDR3 is 15 residues long. CDR3 amino acids: CASNSGRPVYNEQFF. The CDR3 DNA reads TGTGCCAGCAACAGCGGGAGGCCAGTCTACAATGAGCAGTTCTTC.

CDR3 amino acids: CASSLQGNYGYTF. As DNA, the CDR3 is TGTGCCAGCAGCTTACAGGGGAACTATGGCTACACCTTC. V is TRBV28 and J is TRBJ1-2; 7 bases match TRBD1. The CDR3 consists of 13 residues. The V gene's germline CDR1 is MDHEN and CDR2 SYDVKM. V gave up 6 bases and J gave up 2 bases; unmatched junction bases: 3.

This rearrangement joins TRBV29-1 to TRBJ2-1, with 12 bases lining up with TRBD2. The germline V gene has CDR1 SQVTM and CDR2 ANQGSEA. The CDR3 is made up of 13 amino acids. V shed 7 bases, J shed 8 bases, and the junction held 6 bases outside the gene matches. CDR3 in amino acids: CSGLAGGPYEQFF. Written as DNA, the CDR3 is TGCAGCGGTCTAGCGGGAGGGCCTTATGAGCAGTTCTTC.

The J gene is TRBJ2-2, the V gene TRBV5-1; D not certain. The germline V gene has CDR1 SGHRS and CDR2 YFSETQ. The length of the CDR3 is 14 residues. Deletions cut 2 bases from V and 4 bases from J, with 9 bases between. CDR3 nucleotide sequence: TGCGCCAGCAGCTTTTATATAGCCACCGGGGAGCTGTTTTTT. Translating it yields CASSFYIATGELFF.

V usage is TRBV28 and J usage is TRBJ2-7; 7 bases are shared with TRBD1. The trim removed 6 bases at V and 3 bases at J, leaving 8 bases unmatched. The length of the CDR3 is 14 residues. Germline V gene sequence: CDR1 MDHEN, CDR2 SYDVKM. The DNA for the CDR3 is TGTGCCAGCAGGTTTGGACAGGCCGGCTACGAGCAGTACTTC. It is translated as CASRFGQAGYEQYF. Drawing the rest from reference TRBV28 and TRBJ2-7, the complete variable domain is DVKVTQSSRYLVKRTGEKVFLECVQDMDHENMFWYRQDPGLGLRLIYFSYDVKMKEKGDIPEGYSVSREKKERFSLILESASTNQTSMYLCASRFGQAGYEQYFGPGTRLTVT.

The rearrangement uses TRBV5-4 and TRBJ2-1; 8 bases agree with TRBD2. This CDR3 spans 16 amino acids. Germline assignment: CDR1 SGHNT and CDR2 YYREEE (reference sequence). V shed 4 bases, J shed 5 bases, and the junction held 11 bases outside the gene matches. CDR3 region: CASSGTSGRRNNEQFF. The CDR3, as DNA: TGTGCCAGCAGCGGCACTAGCGGCAGACGTAACAATGAGCAGTTCTTC.

There are a few counts of this clone. The V gene is TRBV5-1, the J gene TRBJ2-6, with 7 bases aligning to TRBD1. This CDR3 contains 16 residues. CDR1 and CDR2 (germline): SGHRS, YFSETQ. V shed 4 bases, J shed 1 base, and the junction held 5 bases outside the gene matches. The CDR3 DNA sequence: TGCGCCAGCAGCCCCAGACAGGGTTCTGGGGCCAACGTCCTGACTTTC. It yields the protein CASSPRQGSGANVLTF.

The V and J genes are TRBV5-5 and TRBJ2-2, with 8 positions matching TRBD2. Trimming at V came to 2 bases and at J to 0 bases, leaving 12 bases not matched to a gene. The germline gives CDR1 SGHKS, CDR2 YYEKEE (reference sequence). This CDR3 comprises 19 residues. CDR3 nucleotide sequence: TGTGCCAGCAGCTTCCACCTTTCGTCTAGCGGGTCGAACACCGGGGAGCTGTTTTTT. It specifies CASSFHLSSSGSNTGELFF.

This clone has more than one count but fewer than ten. This chain joins TRBV5-1 and TRBJ1-1; unclear D gene. Deletions cut 0 bases from V and 3 bases from J, with 9 bases between. CDR1 and CDR2 from the germline V gene are SGHRS and YFSETQ. The CDR3 runs 14 residues. The CDR3 protein is CASSLGRLDTEAFF. In DNA form, the CDR3 reads TGCGCCAGCAGCTTGGGAAGGTTGGACACTGAAGCTTTCTTT.

This rearrangement joins TRBV18 to TRBJ2-5; 8 bases map to TRBD1. The CDR3 runs to 15 residues. Germline V gene data show CDR1 as KGHSH and CDR2 as LQKENI. The V gene end was trimmed by 6 bases and the J gene end by 5 bases; junction bases not matched to a gene: 11. DNA for the CDR3: TGTGCCAGCTCCGCGACAGGGGACGTGTTGGAGACCCAGTACTTC. It translates to CASSATGDVLETQYF. Combining the CDR3 with reference TRBV18 and TRBJ2-5 gives the whole variable domain NAGVMQNPRHLVRRRGQEARLRCSPMKGHSHVYWYRQLPEEGLKFMVYLQKENIIDESGMPKERFSAEFPKEGPSILRIQQVVRGDSAAYFCASSATGDVLETQYFGPGTRLLVL.

The chain has TRBV9 and TRBJ2-3; TRBD2 might be the D (5 bases). V dropped 4 bases and J dropped 2 bases, with 11 bases sitting between them. The CDR3 loop spans 14 amino acids. Germline V gene lookup returns CDR1 SGDLS and CDR2 YYNGEE. For the CDR3, the DNA is TGTGCCAGCAGCCTTCGGACTTTCACAGATACGCAGTATTTT. Encoded protein: CASSLRTFTDTQYF.

This rearrangement joins TRBV4-1 to TRBJ2-1; D call uncertain. The CDR3 extends over 14 amino acids. V gave up 4 bases and J gave up 5 bases, with 12 bases separating them. CDR1 and CDR2 (germline): MGHRA, YSYEKL. The CDR3 DNA follows: TGCGCCAGCAGCCTGGCGGCCGGACACAATGAGCAGTTCTTC. This codes for CASSLAAGHNEQFF.

This sequence joins TRBV18 and TRBJ2-5; no definite D call. The CDR3 loop spans 13 amino acids. CDR1 KGHSH and CDR2 LQKENI come from the germline V gene. Between the trimmed V and J ends, which lost 1 base and 2 bases, there was a span of 5 bases. The CDR3 DNA reads TGTGCCAGCTCACCACAGAATCAAGAGACCCAGTACTTC. Protein product: CASSPQNQETQYF.

V and J are TRBV19 and TRBJ2-7, with 9 bases fitting TRBD1. The CDR3 runs 13 residues. Germline values: CDR1 LNHDA, CDR2 SQIVND (reference sequence). The J segment lost 1 base and the V segment lost 8 bases, leaving 3 bases of the junction unmatched. The CDR3, as DNA: TGTGCCAGTGGGACAGGGAGTTCCTACGAGCAGTACTTC. Residues: CASGTGSSYEQYF.

The chain has TRBV28 and TRBJ2-7; maybe TRBD1 (6 bases). Trimming removed 7 bases at V and 3 bases at J, with 16 bases between. The germline gives CDR1 MDHEN, CDR2 SYDVKM. The CDR3 length is 14 residues. CDR3 amino acids: CASTRGGTHYEQYF. CDR3 bases: TGTGCCAGCACCCGAGGGGGTACCCACTACGAGCAGTACTTC.

This clone appeared a few times. This sequence joins TRBV2 and TRBJ1-2, with unresolved D. CDR1 and CDR2 from the germline V gene are SNHLY and FYNNEI. V shed 5 bases and J shed 4 bases, with 11 bases lying between them. The CDR3 consists of 13 residues. In DNA, the CDR3 is TGTGCCAGCAGTTACCGGGCCTCCTATGGCTACACCTTC. Translated: CASSYRASYGYTF.

J is TRBJ2-6 and V is TRBV7-2; 7 bases map to TRBD2. Germline V gene data show CDR1 as SGHTA and CDR2 as FQGNSA. This CDR3 has 19 amino acids. V trimming: 5 bases; J trimming: 0 bases; junction bases outside the gene matches: 13. The DNA of the CDR3 is TGTGCCAGCAGCCTTTTCTCGCCTAGCGGCACCTCTGGGGCCAACGTCCTGACTTTC. It codes for CASSLFSPSGTSGANVLTF.

This sequence joins TRBV6-1 and TRBJ2-5; D may be TRBD2 (6 bases). The CDR3 length is 18 residues. Germline lookup yields CDR1 MNHNS and CDR2 SASEGT. Trimming pared 0 bases from V and 5 bases from J, leaving 22 bases between. Here the CDR3 reads CASSEALVGWGVGETQYF. In DNA, the CDR3 is TGTGCCAGCAGTGAAGCGCTGGTGGGATGGGGGGTCGGGGAGACCCAGTACTTC.